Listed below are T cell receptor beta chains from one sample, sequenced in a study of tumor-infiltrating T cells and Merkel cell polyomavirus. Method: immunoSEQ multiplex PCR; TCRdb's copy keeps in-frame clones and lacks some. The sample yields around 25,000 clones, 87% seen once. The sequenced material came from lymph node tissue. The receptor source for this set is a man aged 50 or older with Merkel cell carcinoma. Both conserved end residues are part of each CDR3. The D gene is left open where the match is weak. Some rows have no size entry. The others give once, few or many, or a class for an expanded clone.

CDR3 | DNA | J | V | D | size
CASSVGGFVNYEQYF | TGTGCCAGCAGTGTTGGAGGATTCGTTAACTACGAGCAGTACTTC | TRBJ2-7 | TRBV25-1 | NA | NA
CASSLVPHRDGQPQHF | TGTGCCAGCAGCTTAGTCCCTCACAGGGATGGTCAGCCCCAGCATTTT | TRBJ1-5 | TRBV11-3 | NA | NA
CARSLGVSAIHSNQPQHF | TGTGCCAGAAGCTTGGGAGTGTCTGCCATTCATAGCAATCAGCCCCAGCATTTT | TRBJ1-5 | TRBV5-3 | NA | NA
CASSQGPAGSSYNEQFF | TGTGCCAGCAGCCAAGGCCCGGCGGGCAGCTCCTACAATGAGCAGTTCTTC | TRBJ2-1 | TRBV4-2 | NA | NA
CAISKREFADTQYF | TGTGCCATCAGTAAGCGGGAGTTCGCAGATACGCAGTATTTT | TRBJ2-3 | TRBV10-3 | TRBD2 | once
CATSMGQGSNEQFF | TGTGCCACCAGCATGGGACAGGGTAGCAATGAGCAGTTCTTC | TRBJ2-1 | TRBV15 | TRBD1 | few
CASTKNLGSKYEQYF | TGTGCCAGCACCAAAAATCTTGGCAGTAAATACGAGCAGTACTTC | TRBJ2-7 | TRBV6-5 | NA | few
CASSPPGQGADEQYF | TGTGCCAGCTCACCTCCGGGACAGGGGGCCGACGAGCAGTACTTC | TRBJ2-7 | TRBV18 | TRBD1 | NA
CASRDRLVGEQYF | TGTGCCAGCAGGGATCGACTAGTAGGCGAGCAGTACTTC | TRBJ2-7 | TRBV28 | NA | NA
CASSGRDSRNSKETQYF | TGCGCCAGCAGCGGCCGGGACAGCCGAAACTCAAAAGAGACCCAGTACTTC | TRBJ2-5 | TRBV5-1 | TRBD1 | once
CASSYGEGKETQYF | TGTGCCAGCAGTTACGGGGAGGGGAAGGAGACCCAGTACTTC | TRBJ2-5 | TRBV6-6 | TRBD2 | NA
CASSVSGGETQYF | TGTGCCAGCTCCGTGAGCGGGGGAGAGACCCAGTACTTC | TRBJ2-5 | TRBV18 | TRBD2 | NA
CASSELKPQGDFDSPLHF | TGCGCCAGCAGTGAGCTCAAGCCCCAGGGGGATTTCGATTCACCCCTCCACTTT | TRBJ1-6 | TRBV10-1 | TRBD1 | once
CASSVARGSTDTQYF | TGTGCCAGCAGCGTCGCGAGAGGGAGCACAGATACGCAGTATTTT | TRBJ2-3 | TRBV9 | NA | NA
CATSPGGISAGELFF | TGTGCCACCAGCCCAGGAGGAATAAGCGCCGGGGAGCTGTTTTTT | TRBJ2-2 | TRBV15 | NA | few
CSVAIAGGGYEQYF | TGCAGCGTTGCCATAGCGGGAGGTGGTTACGAGCAGTACTTC | TRBJ2-7 | TRBV29-1 | TRBD2 | NA
CAVIASGGTDTQYF | TGTGCCGTTATCGCCAGCGGGGGTACAGATACGCAGTATTTT | TRBJ2-3 | TRBV30 | TRBD2 | NA
CASSQTGVYEQYF | TGTGCCAGCAGCCAGACAGGGGTCTACGAGCAGTACTTC | TRBJ2-7 | TRBV7-9 | TRBD1 | few
CASSPRFATSGSFITDTQYF | TGTGCCAGCTCACCAAGGTTCGCTACTAGCGGGAGTTTTATCACAGATACGCAGTATTTT | TRBJ2-3 | TRBV18 | TRBD2 | NA
CASSVGQGARNEQYF | TGTGCCAGCAGCGTCGGACAGGGGGCTCGGAACGAGCAGTACTTC | TRBJ2-7 | TRBV9 | TRBD1 | few
CASGAGTSGLGAYEQYF | TGTGCCAGCGGCGCGGGGACTAGCGGACTCGGGGCCTACGAGCAGTACTTC | TRBJ2-7 | TRBV27 | TRBD2 | NA
CASSLAGQTYEQYF | TGTGCCAGCAGCTTGGCGGGACAGACCTACGAGCAGTACTTC | TRBJ2-7 | TRBV5-6 | TRBD1 | NA
CASSVGLVIGTGELFF | TGTGCCAGCAGCGTAGGCCTCGTTATCGGCACCGGGGAGCTGTTTTTT | TRBJ2-2 | TRBV9 | NA | NA
CASQDGGANEQYF | TGTGCCAGCCAAGACGGGGGGGCCAACGAGCAGTACTTC | TRBJ2-7 | TRBV28 | TRBD2 | few
CASSEQGFYSNQPQHF | TGTGCCAGCAGTGAACAGGGTTTTTATAGCAATCAGCCCCAGCATTTT | TRBJ1-5 | TRBV6-1 | NA | NA
CASSFGTGTHYGYTF | TGCGCCAGCAGCTTCGGAACGGGAACCCACTATGGCTACACCTTC | TRBJ1-2 | TRBV5-1 | NA | NA
CASSRGSNEQFF | TGTGCCAGCAGCAGAGGGTCTAATGAGCAGTTCTTC | TRBJ2-1 | TRBV7-2 | NA | NA
CASSAPWDRDNEQFF | TGTGCCAGCAGCGCACCCTGGGACAGGGACAATGAGCAGTTCTTC | TRBJ2-1 | TRBV9 | TRBD1 | NA
CASTPGTVYPEAFF | TGTGCCAGCACGCCAGGGACAGTTTACCCTGAAGCTTTCTTT | TRBJ1-1 | TRBV5-1 | TRBD1 | NA
CASSEEGLAGGVEQFF | TGTGCCAGCAGTGAAGAGGGTCTGGCGGGGGGAGTTGAGCAGTTCTTC | TRBJ2-1 | TRBV2 | TRBD2 | NA
CASSLTRQASLYCTF | TGTGCCAGCAGCTTAACCCGACAGGCGAGCCTTTACTGCACCTTC | TRBJ1-2 | TRBV11-2 | NA | NA
CASSYLQGNTGELFF | TGTGCCAGCAGTTACTTGCAGGGGAACACCGGGGAGCTGTTTTTT | TRBJ2-2 | TRBV6-5 | NA | few
CASSPPSGRVAEQFF | TGTGCCAGCTCACCACCGAGCGGGAGGGTCGCTGAGCAGTTCTTC | TRBJ2-1 | TRBV18 | TRBD2 | once
CASSLGQGNEAFF | TGTGCCAGCAGCTTAGGACAGGGGAACGAAGCTTTCTTT | TRBJ1-1 | TRBV11-3 | TRBD1 | NA
CASSLASSGDYEQYF | TGTGCCAGCAGCTTGGCGTCTAGCGGGGATTACGAGCAGTACTTC | TRBJ2-7 | TRBV7-2 | TRBD2 | once
CASSLIGGIGYGYTF | TGTGCCAGCAGCTTAATCGGCGGGATTGGATATGGCTACACCTTC | TRBJ1-2 | TRBV7-2 | NA | NA
CASSPGDRGPDTQYF | TGCGCCAGCAGCCCCGGGGACAGGGGTCCAGATACGCAGTATTTT | TRBJ2-3 | TRBV5-1 | TRBD1 | NA
CASSSRQGSSYEQYF | TGCGCCAGCAGCTCACGACAGGGGTCCTCCTACGAGCAGTACTTC | TRBJ2-7 | TRBV5-1 | TRBD1 | NA
CASHSWLAGGEQFF | TGTGCCAGCCATTCATGGCTAGCGGGAGGGGAGCAGTTCTTC | TRBJ2-1 | TRBV7-2 | TRBD2 | NA
CASSVQGPTDTQYF | TGTGCCAGCAGTGTACAGGGCCCAACTGATACGCAGTATTTT | TRBJ2-3 | TRBV11-1 | NA | NA
CASSIRGRGYSNQPQHF | TGTGCCAGTAGTATTCGCGGGAGAGGATATAGCAATCAGCCCCAGCATTTT | TRBJ1-5 | TRBV19 | NA | NA
CASSLGTVNEQFF | TGTGCCAGCAGCTTAGGTACAGTCAATGAGCAGTTCTTC | TRBJ2-1 | TRBV7-2 | NA | NA
CASSILGRGTGELFF | TGTGCCAGTAGTATCCTCGGTCGTGGCACCGGGGAGCTGTTTTTT | TRBJ2-2 | TRBV19 | NA | NA
CASRETGTGRVREKLFF | TGTGCCAGTAGGGAAACCGGGACAGGGCGCGTGAGAGAAAAACTGTTTTTT | TRBJ1-4 | TRBV19 | TRBD1 | NA
CASSSDTFPYEQYF | TGCGCCAGCAGTTCGGACACCTTTCCCTACGAGCAGTACTTC | TRBJ2-7 | TRBV5-1 | NA | NA
CASSRAGGDEAFF | TGTGCCAGCAGCAGAGCAGGGGGCGATGAAGCTTTCTTT | TRBJ1-1 | TRBV7-3 | TRBD1 | NA
CASSLGQGEAFF | TGTGCCAGCAGCTTGGGACAGGGTGAAGCTTTCTTT | TRBJ1-1 | TRBV7-8 | TRBD1 | NA
CSAPRWNEQFF | TGCAGTGCCCCGCGGTGGAACGAGCAGTTCTTC | TRBJ2-1 | TRBV20-1 | NA | once
CASSVGPGSTYEQYF | TGTGCCAGCAGCGTAGGGCCAGGGTCCACCTACGAGCAGTACTTC | TRBJ2-7 | TRBV9 | NA | NA
CASRLLSNQPQHF | TGTGCCAGCAGACTACTGAGCAATCAGCCCCAGCATTTT | TRBJ1-5 | TRBV28 | NA | NA
CASSQRQGFDEKLFF | TGTGCCAGCAGCCAAAGACAGGGGTTTGATGAAAAACTGTTTTTT | TRBJ1-4 | TRBV4-2 | TRBD1 | NA
CASSIANQETQYF | TGTGCCAGTAGTATAGCAAACCAAGAGACCCAGTACTTC | TRBJ2-5 | TRBV19 | NA | NA
CASSQDRGAFYGYTF | TGTGCCAGCAGTCAAGACAGGGGTGCCTTCTATGGCTACACCTTC | TRBJ1-2 | TRBV6-1 | TRBD1 | NA
CASSLDKEADEQYF | TGTGCCAGCAGTTTAGACAAGGAGGCTGACGAGCAGTACTTC | TRBJ2-7 | TRBV27 | NA | few
CASSLEARVGTYEQYF | TGTGCCAGCAGCTTGGAGGCGAGGGTGGGTACCTACGAGCAGTACTTC | TRBJ2-7 | TRBV7-9 | NA | NA
CASSYSLGRRGSPIYF | TGTGCCAGCAGTTACTCGTTGGGGCGCAGGGGGTCTCCCATATATTTT | TRBJ1-3 | TRBV6-5 | TRBD1 | NA
CASSLTGDQPQHF | TGTGCCAGCAGCTTAACAGGGGATCAGCCCCAGCATTTT | TRBJ1-5 | TRBV7-8 | TRBD1 | NA